These 10 T cell receptor beta chains originate from one sample sequenced in a study of blood T cell repertoires in COVID-19. Here immunoSEQ multiplex PCR was the method, and the copy in TCRdb shows in-frame clones only, minus some. The table records 390,000 or so clones, roughly nine tenths of them present only once. The sample comprised PBMCs or T cells enriched from blood (not recorded which). These receptors all stem from a man between 18 and 35 years old who had recovered from COVID-19.

V and J are TRBV6-4 and TRBJ1-1; 7 nucleotides line up with TRBD1. The CDR3 is 14 residues long. V lost 6 bases, J lost 0 bases, and 4 bases stayed unmatched. Germline CDR1 is MRHNA and CDR2 is SNTAGT. Written as DNA, the CDR3 is TGTGCCAGCAGATTGACAGGGATGAACACTGAAGCTTTCTTT. Residues: CASRLTGMNTEAFF.

The CDR3 is CASSPPGGRAHNSPLHF. CDR3 DNA: TGTGCCAGCTCACCACCGGGAGGGCGCGCACATAATTCACCCCTCCACTTT. V and J are TRBV18 and TRBJ1-6; D uncertain. Trimming left V 0 bases short and J 5 bases short, with 14 bases between. Looked up from germline, CDR1 is KGHSH and CDR2 is LQKENI. The CDR3 covers 17 residues.

The chain employs TRBV11-2 and TRBJ1-6; D gene uncertain. The CDR3 contains 13 residues. Germline CDR1 SGHAT, CDR2 FQNNGV. V gave up 1 base and J gave up 8 bases, with 6 bases separating them. The CDR3 DNA reads as TGTGCCAGCAGCTTAGCCCCGGATTCACCCCTCCACTTT. Translation: CASSLAPDSPLHF.

This rearrangement joins TRBV6-5 to TRBJ1-2; possible D gene TRBD1, 6 bases. Trimming left V 6 bases short and J 6 bases short, with 17 bases between. Germline lookup yields CDR1 MNHEY and CDR2 SVGAGI. The CDR3 is 14 amino acids. The CDR3 nucleotides are TGTGCCAGCAGGCCCTCGGGGGGCGGCGATGGCTACACCTTC. Translated, it gives CASRPSGGGDGYTF.

The rearrangement links TRBV4-2 to TRBJ1-1; a possible D gene is TRBD1 (5 bases). V lost 0 bases and J 2 bases, leaving 10 bases between the germline ends. Germline V gives CDR1 LGHNA, CDR2 YNFKEQ. The CDR3 consists of 15 residues. Here the CDR3 reads CASSQEGQANTEAFF. The CDR3 coding sequence is TGTGCCAGCAGCCAAGAGGGGCAGGCAAACACTGAAGCTTTCTTT.

V and J are TRBV7-9 and TRBJ2-2, with 8 bases matching TRBD1. V was pared by 1 base and J by 6 bases, with 10 bases of the junction left unmatched. There are 17 residues in the CDR3. The V gene's germline CDR1 is SEHNR and CDR2 FQNEAQ (reference sequence). The CDR3 loop is CASSLVEGQGASGELFF. The CDR3 DNA reads TGTGCCAGCAGCTTAGTCGAGGGCCAGGGGGCGTCCGGGGAGCTGTTTTTT.

V gene TRBV10-3 combines with J gene TRBJ1-1, with 8 positions matching TRBD1. The CDR3 has 14 amino acids. V trimming: 6 bases; J trimming: 1 base; junction bases outside the gene matches: 4. CDR1 is ENHRY and CDR2 is SYGVKD in the germline V gene. The CDR3 is CAISQGARNTEAFF. The CDR3 DNA sequence: TGTGCCATCAGCCAGGGGGCCCGGAACACTGAAGCTTTCTTT.

The gene calls are TRBV19 and TRBJ2-7; 7 bases agree with TRBD1. Trimming cost V 4 bases and J 7 bases; bases outside gene matches: 10. CDR1 and CDR2 (germline): LNHDA, SQIVND (reference sequence). The CDR3 has 14 residues. For the CDR3, the DNA is TGTGCCAGTAGTAAGGGGACAGATTACGAAGAGCAGTACTTC. This sequence encodes CASSKGTDYEEQYF.

This rearrangement joins TRBV19 to TRBJ1-2, with D possibly being TRBD1 (6 bases). Germline CDR1 is LNHDA and CDR2 is SQIVND (reference sequence). The CDR3 is 15 residues long. V was pared by 5 bases and J by 1 base, with 14 bases between. Written as DNA, the CDR3 is TGTGCCAGTAGTCCCCAGGGACACGGTAACTATGGCTACACCTTC. Its protein product is CASSPQGHGNYGYTF.

V is TRBV9 and J is TRBJ2-1, with 7 nucleotides matching TRBD2. The V gene's germline CDR1 is SGDLS and CDR2 YYNGEE. The CDR3 covers 19 residues. After removal of 0 bases from V and 4 bases from J, the junction contained 16 bases not matched to a gene. The CDR3 coding sequence is TGTGCCAGCAGCGTAGGGGCCCGAGGTGGGGGAGGGCCGTACAATGAGCAGTTCTTC. Protein: CASSVGARGGGGPYNEQFF.